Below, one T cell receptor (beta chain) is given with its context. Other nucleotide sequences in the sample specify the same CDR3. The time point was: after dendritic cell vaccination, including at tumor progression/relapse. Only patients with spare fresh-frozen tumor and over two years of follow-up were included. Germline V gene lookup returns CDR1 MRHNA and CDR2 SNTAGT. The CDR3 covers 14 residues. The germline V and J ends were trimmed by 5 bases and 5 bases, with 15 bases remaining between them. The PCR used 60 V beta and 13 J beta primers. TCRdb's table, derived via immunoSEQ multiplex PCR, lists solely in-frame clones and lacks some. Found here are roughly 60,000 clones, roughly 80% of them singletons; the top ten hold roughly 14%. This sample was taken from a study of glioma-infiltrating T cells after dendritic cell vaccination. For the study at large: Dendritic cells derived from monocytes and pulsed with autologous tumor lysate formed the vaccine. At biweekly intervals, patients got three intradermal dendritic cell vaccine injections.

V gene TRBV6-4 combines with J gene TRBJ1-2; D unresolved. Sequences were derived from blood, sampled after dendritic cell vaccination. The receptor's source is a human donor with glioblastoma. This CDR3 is CASSWLQVLYGYTF. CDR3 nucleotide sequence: TGTGCCAGCAGTTGGTTGCAGGTTCTATATGGCTACACCTTC.